Presented here are 2 T cell receptor beta chains from one specimen sequenced in a study of blood T cell repertoires in COVID-19. Some clones are missing from TCRdb's copy, which holds only in-frame ones; the method was immunoSEQ multiplex PCR. This repertoire shows over 150,000 clones, about 75% found once; its top ten account for 26%. The sequenced sample was peripheral blood. These receptors came from a woman aged 70-85 years with acute or convalescent COVID-19.

This chain joins TRBV9 and TRBJ2-7, with 8 bases fitting TRBD2. Losses at the gene ends were 5 bases for V and 1 base for J; bases not matched to a gene: 8. Germline V gives CDR1 SGDLS, CDR2 YYNGEE. This CDR3 has 15 amino acids. CDR3 DNA: TGTGCCAGCAGTCTATATAGCGGGGCGTCCTACGAGCAGTACTTC. Translated: CASSLYSGASYEQYF.

This chain uses TRBV5-1 with TRBJ2-2, with a tentative D call TRBD1 (5 bases). The CDR3 runs 15 residues. Germline V gene lookup returns CDR1 SGHRS and CDR2 YFSETQ. Trimming took 0 bases from V and 5 from J, leaving 11 bases between them. The CDR3 DNA follows: TGCGCCAGCAGCTTGGACGGACGGACAACCGGGGAGCTGTTTTTT. This sequence encodes CASSLDGRTTGELFF.